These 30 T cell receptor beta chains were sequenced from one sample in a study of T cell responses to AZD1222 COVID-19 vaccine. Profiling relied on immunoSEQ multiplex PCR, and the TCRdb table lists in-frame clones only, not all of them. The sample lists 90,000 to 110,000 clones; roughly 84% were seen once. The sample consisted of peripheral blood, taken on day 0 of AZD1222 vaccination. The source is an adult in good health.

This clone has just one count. CDR3: CASSLGWAGGNSPLHF. CDR3 in DNA: TGCGCCAGCAGCTTGGGGTGGGCAGGGGGTAATTCACCCCTCCACTTT. The chain uses TRBV5-1 and TRBJ1-6; 7 nucleotides align to TRBD1. Unmatched junction bases numbered 6, after V lost 0 bases and J lost 6 bases. Per the germline V gene, CDR1 is SGHRS and CDR2 is YFSETQ. The CDR3 loop spans 16 amino acids.

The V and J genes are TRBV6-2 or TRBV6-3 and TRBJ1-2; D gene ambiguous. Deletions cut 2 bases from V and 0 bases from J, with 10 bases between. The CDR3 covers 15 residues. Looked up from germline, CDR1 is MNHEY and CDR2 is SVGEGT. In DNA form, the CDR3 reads TGTGCCAGCAGTTACGGGCGCATAGCTAACTATGGCTACACCTTC. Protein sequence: CASSYGRIANYGYTF.

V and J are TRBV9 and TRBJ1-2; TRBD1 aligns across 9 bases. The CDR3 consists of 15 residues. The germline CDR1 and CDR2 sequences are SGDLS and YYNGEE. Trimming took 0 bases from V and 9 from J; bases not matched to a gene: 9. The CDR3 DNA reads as TGTGCCAGCAGCGTAGTGGGTGGGACAGGGTCTAGCTACACCTTC. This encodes CASSVVGGTGSSYTF.

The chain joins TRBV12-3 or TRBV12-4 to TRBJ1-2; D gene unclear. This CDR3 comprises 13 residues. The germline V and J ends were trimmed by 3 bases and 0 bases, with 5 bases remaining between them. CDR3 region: CASSLVANYGYTF. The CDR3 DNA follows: TGTGCCAGCAGTTTGGTAGCTAACTATGGCTACACCTTC.

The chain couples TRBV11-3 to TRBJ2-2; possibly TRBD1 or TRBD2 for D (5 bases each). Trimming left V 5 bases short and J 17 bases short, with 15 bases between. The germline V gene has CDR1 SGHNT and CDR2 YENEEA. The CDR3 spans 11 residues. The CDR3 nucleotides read TGTGCCAGCAGCCTACGGGGCATTCTATTTTTT. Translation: CASSLRGILFF.

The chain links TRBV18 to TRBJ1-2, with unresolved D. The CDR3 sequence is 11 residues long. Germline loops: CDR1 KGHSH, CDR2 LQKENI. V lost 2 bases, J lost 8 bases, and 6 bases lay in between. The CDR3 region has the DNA TGTGCCAGCTCACCATCGATCGGCTACACCTTC. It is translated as CASSPSIGYTF.

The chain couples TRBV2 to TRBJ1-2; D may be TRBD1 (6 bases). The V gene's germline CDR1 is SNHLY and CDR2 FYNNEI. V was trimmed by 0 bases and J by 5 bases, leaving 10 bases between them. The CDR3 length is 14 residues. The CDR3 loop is CASSEAGTIYGYTF. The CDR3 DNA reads TGTGCCAGCAGTGAAGCAGGGACAATTTATGGCTACACCTTC.

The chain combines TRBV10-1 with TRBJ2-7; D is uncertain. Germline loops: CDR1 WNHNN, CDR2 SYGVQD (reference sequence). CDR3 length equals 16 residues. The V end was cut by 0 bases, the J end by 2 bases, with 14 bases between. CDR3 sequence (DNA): TGCGCCAGCAGTGAGTCGAGACGGATTCTAGCCTACGAGCAGTACGTC. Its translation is CASSESRRILAYEQYV.

The CDR3 nucleotides read TGTGCCACCAGTGATGCAGGGGATGAAAAACTGTTTTTT. Translation gives CATSDAGDEKLFF. The J gene is TRBJ1-4, the V gene TRBV24-1; maybe TRBD1 (6 bases). CDR1 is KGHDR, CDR2 SFDVKD, per germline. The CDR3 has 13 amino acids. V dropped 3 bases and J dropped 6 bases, with 7 bases sitting between them.

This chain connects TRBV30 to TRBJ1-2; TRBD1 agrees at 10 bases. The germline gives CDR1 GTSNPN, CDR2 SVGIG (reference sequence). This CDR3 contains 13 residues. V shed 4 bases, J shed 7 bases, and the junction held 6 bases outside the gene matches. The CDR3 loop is CAWNRRTGGGYTF. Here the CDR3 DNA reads TGTGCCTGGAACCGTCGGACAGGGGGTGGCTACACCTTC.

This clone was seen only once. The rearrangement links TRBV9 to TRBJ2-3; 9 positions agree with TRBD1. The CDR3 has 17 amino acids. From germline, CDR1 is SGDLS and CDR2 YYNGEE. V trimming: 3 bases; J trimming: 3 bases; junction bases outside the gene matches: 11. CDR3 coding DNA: TGTGCCAGCAGCGGGCGGCCCGGGACAGGGAGGACAGATACGCAGTATTTT. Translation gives CASSGRPGTGRTDTQYF.

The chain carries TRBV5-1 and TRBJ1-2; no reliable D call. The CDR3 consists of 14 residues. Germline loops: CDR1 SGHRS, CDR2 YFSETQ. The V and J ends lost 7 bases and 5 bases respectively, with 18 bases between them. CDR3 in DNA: TGCGCCAGCCGTTTCCCGGGCCTCCAGTATGGCTACACCTTC. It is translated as CASRFPGLQYGYTF.

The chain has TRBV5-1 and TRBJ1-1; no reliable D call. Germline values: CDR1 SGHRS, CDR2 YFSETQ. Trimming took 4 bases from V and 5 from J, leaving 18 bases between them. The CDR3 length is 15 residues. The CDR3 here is CASSGEQWVGTEAFF. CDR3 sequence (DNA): TGCGCCAGCAGCGGGGAACAGTGGGTTGGGACTGAAGCTTTCTTT.

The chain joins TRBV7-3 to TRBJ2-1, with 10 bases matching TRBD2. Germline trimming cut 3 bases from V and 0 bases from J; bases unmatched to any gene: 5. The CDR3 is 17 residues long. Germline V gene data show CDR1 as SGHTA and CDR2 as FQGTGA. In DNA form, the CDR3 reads TGTGCCAGCAGCTTGACTAAGCGGGGGGGCTCCTACAATGAGCAGTTCTTC. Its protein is CASSLTKRGGSYNEQFF.

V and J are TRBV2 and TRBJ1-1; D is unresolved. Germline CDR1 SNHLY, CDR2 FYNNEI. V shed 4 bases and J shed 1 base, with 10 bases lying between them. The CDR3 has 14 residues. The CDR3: CASSVGQKNTEAFF. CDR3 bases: TGTGCCAGCAGTGTTGGGCAGAAGAACACTGAAGCTTTCTTT.

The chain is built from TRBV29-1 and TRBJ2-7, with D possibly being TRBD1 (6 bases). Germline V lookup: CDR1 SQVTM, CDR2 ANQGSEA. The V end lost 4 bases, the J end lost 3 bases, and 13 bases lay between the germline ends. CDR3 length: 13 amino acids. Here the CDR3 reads CSVVGTLNYEQYF. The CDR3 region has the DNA TGCAGCGTTGTAGGGACACTAAACTACGAGCAGTACTTC.

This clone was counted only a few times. The CDR3 is CASSLTGGAGEKLFF. The CDR3 nucleotides are TGCGCCAGCAGCTTGACAGGGGGCGCGGGTGAAAAACTGTTTTTT. The chain is built from TRBV5-1 and TRBJ1-4, with 9 bases matching TRBD1. The CDR3 has 15 residues. CDR1 and CDR2 (germline): SGHRS, YFSETQ. V gave up 1 base and J gave up 7 bases; unmatched junction bases: 5.

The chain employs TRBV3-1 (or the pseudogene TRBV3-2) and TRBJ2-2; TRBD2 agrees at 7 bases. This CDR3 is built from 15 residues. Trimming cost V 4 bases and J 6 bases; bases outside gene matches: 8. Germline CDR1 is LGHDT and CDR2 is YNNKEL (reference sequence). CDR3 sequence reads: CASSPGLLSAGELFF. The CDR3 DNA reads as TGTGCCAGCAGCCCGGGACTACTCTCGGCCGGGGAGCTGTTTTTT.

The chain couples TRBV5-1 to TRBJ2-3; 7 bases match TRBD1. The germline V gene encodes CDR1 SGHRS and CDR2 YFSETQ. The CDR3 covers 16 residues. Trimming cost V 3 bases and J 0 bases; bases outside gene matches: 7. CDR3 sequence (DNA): TGCGCCAGCAGCTCAACAGGGGAACCCAGCACAGATACGCAGTATTTT. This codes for CASSSTGEPSTDTQYF.

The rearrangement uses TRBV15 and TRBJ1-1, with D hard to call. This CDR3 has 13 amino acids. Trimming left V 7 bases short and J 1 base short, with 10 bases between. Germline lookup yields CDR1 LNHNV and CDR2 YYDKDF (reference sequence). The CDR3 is CATTKARNTEAFF. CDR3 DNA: TGTGCCACCACCAAAGCGAGGAACACTGAAGCTTTCTTT.

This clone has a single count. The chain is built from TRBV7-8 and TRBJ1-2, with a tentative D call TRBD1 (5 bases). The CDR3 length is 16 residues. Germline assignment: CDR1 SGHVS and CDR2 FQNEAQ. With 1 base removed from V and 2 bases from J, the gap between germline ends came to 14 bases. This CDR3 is CASSLGVWGSNYGYTF. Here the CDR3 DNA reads TGTGCCAGCAGCTTAGGGGTGTGGGGCAGCAACTATGGCTACACCTTC. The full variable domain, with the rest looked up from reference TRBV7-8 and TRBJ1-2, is GAGVSQSPRYKVAKRGQDVALRCDPISGHVSLFWYQQALGQGPEFLTYFQNEAQLDKSGLPSDRFFAERPEGSVSTLKIQRTQQEDSAVYLCASSLGVWGSNYGYTFGSGTRLTVV.

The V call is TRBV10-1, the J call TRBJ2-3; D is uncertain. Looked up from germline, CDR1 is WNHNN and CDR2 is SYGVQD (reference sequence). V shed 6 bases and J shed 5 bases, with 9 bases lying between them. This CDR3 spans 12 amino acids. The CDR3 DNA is TGCGCCAGCAGCCCCACGGGAGATACGCAGTATTTT. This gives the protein CASSPTGDTQYF.

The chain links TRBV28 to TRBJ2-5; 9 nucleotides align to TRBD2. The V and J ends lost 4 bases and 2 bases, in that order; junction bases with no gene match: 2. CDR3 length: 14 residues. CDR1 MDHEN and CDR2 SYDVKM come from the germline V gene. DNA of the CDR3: TGTGCCAGCAGTTCTCTAGCGGGGCAAGAGACCCAGTACTTC. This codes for CASSSLAGQETQYF.

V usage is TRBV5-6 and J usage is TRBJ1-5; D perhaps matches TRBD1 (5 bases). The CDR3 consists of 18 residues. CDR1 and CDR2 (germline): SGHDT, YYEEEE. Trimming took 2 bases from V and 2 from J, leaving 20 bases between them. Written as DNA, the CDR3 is TGTGCCAGCAGCTTCCGAGGGGTTTCTGTTGGTCGCAATCAGCCCCAGCATTTT. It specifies CASSFRGVSVGRNQPQHF. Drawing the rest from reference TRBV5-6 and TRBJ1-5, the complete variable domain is DAGVTQSPTHLIKTRGQQVTLRCSPKSGHDTVSWYQQALGQGPQFIFQYYEEEERQRGNFPDRFSGHQFPNYSSELNVNALLLGDSALYLCASSFRGVSVGRNQPQHFGDGTRLSIL.

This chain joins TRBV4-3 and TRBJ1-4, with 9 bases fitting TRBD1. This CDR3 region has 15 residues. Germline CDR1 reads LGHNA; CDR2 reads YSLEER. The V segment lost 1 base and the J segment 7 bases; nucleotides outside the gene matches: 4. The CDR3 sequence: CASSQGDRDGEKLFF. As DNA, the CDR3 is TGCGCCAGCAGCCAAGGGGACAGGGATGGTGAAAAACTGTTTTTT.

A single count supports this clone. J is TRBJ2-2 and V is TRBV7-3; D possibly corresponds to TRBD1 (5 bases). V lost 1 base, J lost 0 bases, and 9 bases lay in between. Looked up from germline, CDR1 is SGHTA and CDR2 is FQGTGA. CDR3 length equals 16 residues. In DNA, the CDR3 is TGTGCCAGCAGCTTAATGGGCAGGGCGAACACCGGGGAGCTGTTTTTT. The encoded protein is CASSLMGRANTGELFF.

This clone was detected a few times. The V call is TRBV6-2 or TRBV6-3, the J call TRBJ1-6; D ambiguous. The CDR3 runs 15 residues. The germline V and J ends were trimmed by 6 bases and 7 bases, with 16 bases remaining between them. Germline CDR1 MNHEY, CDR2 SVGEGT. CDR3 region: CASSPSGGRNSPLHF. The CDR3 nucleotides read TGTGCCAGCAGCCCCTCGGGAGGGAGAAATTCACCCCTCCACTTT.

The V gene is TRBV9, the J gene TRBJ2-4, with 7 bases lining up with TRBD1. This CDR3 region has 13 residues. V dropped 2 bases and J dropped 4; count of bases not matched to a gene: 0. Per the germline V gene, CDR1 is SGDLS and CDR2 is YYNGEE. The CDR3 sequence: CASSVGQKNIQYF. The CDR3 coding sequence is TGTGCCAGCAGCGTGGGACAGAAAAACATTCAGTACTTC.

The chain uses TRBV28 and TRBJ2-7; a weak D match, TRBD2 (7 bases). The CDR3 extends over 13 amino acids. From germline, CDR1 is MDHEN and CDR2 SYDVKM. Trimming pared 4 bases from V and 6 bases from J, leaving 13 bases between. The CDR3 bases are TGTGCCAGCAGTTCGCACAGGGAGGGCGAGCAGTACTTC. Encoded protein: CASSSHREGEQYF.

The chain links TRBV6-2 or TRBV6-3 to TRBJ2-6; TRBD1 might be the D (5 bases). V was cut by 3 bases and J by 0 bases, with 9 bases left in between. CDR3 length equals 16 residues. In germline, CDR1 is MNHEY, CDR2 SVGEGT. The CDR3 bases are TGTGCCAGCAGTTATTACAGGACCTCTGGGGCCAACGTCCTGACTTTC. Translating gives CASSYYRTSGANVLTF.